These 3 T cell receptor beta chains came from one sample sequenced in a study of T-cell reconstitution after alpha-beta-depleted transplantation in children listed by TCRdb under 2016. Library preparation employed PCR. The sequencer was an Illumina HiSeq 2500. To normalize quantification of the TCRbeta repertoire, the TCR libraries were built with molecular barcoding that relied on unique molecular identifiers. Through fastp at Q25 and MiXCR, TCRdb rebuilt clones from the public reads, retaining in-frame beta chains. Rows are unified per CDR3 protein, each entry keeping the most common DNA and genes. In this sample the table shows over 550,000 distinct CDR3 sequences, under 12% of which occur a single time. The ten most abundant clones make up around 4% of the sample. The specimen was PBMCs from the stem cell graft donor, collected from the stem cell graft. These receptor sequences come from a human donor who donated a stem cell graft to a child with acute myeloid leukemia.

This clonotype was recorded many times. V is TRBV9 and J is TRBJ2-1; the match to TRBD2 covers 8 bases. The CDR3 contains 16 residues. Looked up from germline, CDR1 is SGDLS and CDR2 is YYNGEE. The junction had 12 bases not matched to a gene; V was cut back by 4 bases and J by 6 bases. CDR3 bases: TGTGCCAGCAGCCCCCCTGCAGCGGGAGTTGGCAATGAGCAGTTCTTC. It is translated as CASSPPAAGVGNEQFF.

This clonotype appeared a few times. The CDR3 here is CASSQDPTGDHKQYF. CDR3 nucleotide sequence: TGTGCCAGCAGCCAAGATCCGACGGGAGACCACAAGCAGTACTTC. The rearrangement links TRBV4-2 to TRBJ2-7; possible D gene TRBD2, 6 bases. From germline, CDR1 is LGHNA and CDR2 YNFKEQ. With 0 bases removed from V and 8 bases from J, the gap between germline ends came to 17 bases. CDR3 length: 15 residues.

This clonotype was detected ten times or more. The genes are TRBV15 and TRBJ2-5; D unclear. Germline CDR1 and CDR2: LNHNV and YYDKDF (reference sequence). Trimming removed 0 bases from V and 5 bases from J, with 7 bases in between. The CDR3 is 13 residues long. CDR3: CATSREKFETQYF. CDR3 sequence (DNA): TGTGCCACCAGCAGAGAGAAGTTTGAGACCCAGTACTTC.